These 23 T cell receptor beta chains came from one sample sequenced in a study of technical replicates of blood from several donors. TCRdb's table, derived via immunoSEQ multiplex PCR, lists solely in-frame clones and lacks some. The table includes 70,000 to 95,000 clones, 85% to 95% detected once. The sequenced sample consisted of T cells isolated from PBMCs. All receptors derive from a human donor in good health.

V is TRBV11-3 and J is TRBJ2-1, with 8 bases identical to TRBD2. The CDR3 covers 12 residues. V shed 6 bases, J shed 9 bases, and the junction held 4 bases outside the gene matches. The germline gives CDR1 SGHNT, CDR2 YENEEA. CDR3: CASSPGTSEQFF. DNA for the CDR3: TGTGCCAGCAGTCCTGGGACTAGTGAGCAGTTCTTC.

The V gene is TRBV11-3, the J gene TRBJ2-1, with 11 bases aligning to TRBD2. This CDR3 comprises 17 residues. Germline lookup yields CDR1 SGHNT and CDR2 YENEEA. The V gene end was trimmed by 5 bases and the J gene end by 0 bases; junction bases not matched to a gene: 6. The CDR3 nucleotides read TGTGCCAGCAGCCTATTCGGGACTAGCGGCTCCTACAATGAGCAGTTCTTC. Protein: CASSLFGTSGSYNEQFF.

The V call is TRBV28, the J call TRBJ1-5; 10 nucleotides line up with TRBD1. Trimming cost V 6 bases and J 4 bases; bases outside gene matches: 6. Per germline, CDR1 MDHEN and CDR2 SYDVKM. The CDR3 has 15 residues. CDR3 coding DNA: TGTGCCAGCAGGGGACAGGGGTACAGGAATCAGCCCCAGCATTTT. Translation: CASRGQGYRNQPQHF. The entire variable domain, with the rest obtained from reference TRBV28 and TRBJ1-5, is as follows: DVKVTQSSRYLVKRTGEKVFLECVQDMDHENMFWYRQDPGLGLRLIYFSYDVKMKEKGDIPEGYSVSREKKERFSLILESASTNQTSMYLCASRGQGYRNQPQHFGDGTRLSIL.

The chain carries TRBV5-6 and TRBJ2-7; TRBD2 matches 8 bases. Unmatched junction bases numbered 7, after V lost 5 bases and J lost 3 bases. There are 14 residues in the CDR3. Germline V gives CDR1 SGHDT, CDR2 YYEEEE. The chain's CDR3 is CASRDRTSIYEQYF. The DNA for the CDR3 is TGTGCCAGCAGAGATAGGACTAGCATCTACGAGCAGTACTTC.

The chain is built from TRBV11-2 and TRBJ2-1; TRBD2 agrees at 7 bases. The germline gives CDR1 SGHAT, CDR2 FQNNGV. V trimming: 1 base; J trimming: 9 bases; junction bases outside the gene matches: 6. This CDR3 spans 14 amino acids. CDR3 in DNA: TGTGCCAGCAGCTTAGGTCGGGAGGTGCTTGAGCAGTTCTTC. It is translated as CASSLGREVLEQFF.

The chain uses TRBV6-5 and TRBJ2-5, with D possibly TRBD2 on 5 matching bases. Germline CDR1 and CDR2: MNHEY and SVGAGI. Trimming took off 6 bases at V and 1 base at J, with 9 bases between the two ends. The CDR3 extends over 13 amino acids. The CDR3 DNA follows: TGTGCCAGCAGACTTGGGAGCCAAGAGACCCAGTACTTC. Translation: CASRLGSQETQYF.

In DNA form, the CDR3 reads TGCGCCAGCAGCTTGTTGGGCAGGGGTCAAGAGACCCAGTACTTC. This gives the protein CASSLLGRGQETQYF. The chain recombines TRBV5-1 with TRBJ2-5, with TRBD1 as a possible D gene (6 bases). This CDR3 contains 15 residues. Germline V gives CDR1 SGHRS, CDR2 YFSETQ. V lost 1 base, J lost 2 bases, and 12 bases lay in between. The whole variable domain, filled in from reference TRBV5-1 and TRBJ2-5, reads KAGVTQTPRYLIKTRGQQVTLSCSPISGHRSVSWYQQTPGQGLQFLFEYFSETQRNKGNFPGRFSGRQFSNSRSEMNVSTLELGDSALYLCASSLLGRGQETQYFGPGTRLLVL.

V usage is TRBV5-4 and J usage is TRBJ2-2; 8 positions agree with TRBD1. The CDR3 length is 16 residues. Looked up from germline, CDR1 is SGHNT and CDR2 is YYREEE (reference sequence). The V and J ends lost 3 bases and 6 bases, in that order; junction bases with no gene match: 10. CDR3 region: CASSSAPQGAPGELFF. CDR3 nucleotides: TGTGCCAGCAGCTCCGCACCGCAGGGGGCACCCGGGGAGCTGTTTTTT.

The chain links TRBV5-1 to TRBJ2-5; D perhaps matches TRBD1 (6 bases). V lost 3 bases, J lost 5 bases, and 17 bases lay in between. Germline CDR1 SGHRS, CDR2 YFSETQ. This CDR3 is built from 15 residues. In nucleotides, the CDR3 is TGCGCCAGCAGCTCGTTCCCAGGGGTGTTTGAGACCCAGTACTTC. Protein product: CASSSFPGVFETQYF.

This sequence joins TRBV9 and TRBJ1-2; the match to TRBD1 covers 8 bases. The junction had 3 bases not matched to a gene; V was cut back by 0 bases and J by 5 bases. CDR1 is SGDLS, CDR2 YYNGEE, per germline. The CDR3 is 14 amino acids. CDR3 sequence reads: CASSVVGQGYGYTF. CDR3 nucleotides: TGTGCCAGCAGCGTAGTAGGACAGGGTTATGGCTACACCTTC.

For the CDR3, the DNA is TGCGCCAGCAGCCAAGCGAGGACAGGTTATAATTCACCCCTCCACTTT. Its protein product is CASSQARTGYNSPLHF. This chain joins TRBV4-1 and TRBJ1-6, with 7 bases fitting TRBD1. With 1 base clipped from V and 4 bases from J, the junction kept 4 bases outside the gene matches. The CDR3 is made up of 16 amino acids. The germline gives CDR1 MGHRA, CDR2 YSYEKL.

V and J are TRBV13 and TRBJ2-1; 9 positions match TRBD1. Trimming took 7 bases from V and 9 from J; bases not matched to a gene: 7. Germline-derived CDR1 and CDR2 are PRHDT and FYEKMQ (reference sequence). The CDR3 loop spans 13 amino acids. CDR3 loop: CASKGTGLTEQFF. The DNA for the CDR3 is TGTGCCAGCAAGGGGACAGGGCTTACTGAGCAGTTCTTC.

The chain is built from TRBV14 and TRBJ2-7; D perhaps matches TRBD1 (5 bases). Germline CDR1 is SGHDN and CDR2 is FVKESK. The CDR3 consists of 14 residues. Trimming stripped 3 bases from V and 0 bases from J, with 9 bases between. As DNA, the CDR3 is TGTGCCAGCAGCCATCCAGGGCTCTCCTACGAGCAGTACTTC. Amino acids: CASSHPGLSYEQYF.

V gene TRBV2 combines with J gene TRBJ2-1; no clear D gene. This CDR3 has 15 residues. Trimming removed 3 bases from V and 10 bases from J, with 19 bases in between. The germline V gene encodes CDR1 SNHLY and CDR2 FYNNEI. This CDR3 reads CASSDTMTEVGEQFF. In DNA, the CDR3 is TGTGCCAGCAGTGATACTATGACGGAAGTAGGCGAGCAGTTCTTC.

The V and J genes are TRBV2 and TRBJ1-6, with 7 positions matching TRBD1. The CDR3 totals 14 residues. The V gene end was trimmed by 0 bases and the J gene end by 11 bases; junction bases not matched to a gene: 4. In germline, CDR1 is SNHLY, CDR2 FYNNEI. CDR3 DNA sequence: TGTGCCAGCAGTGAAGCGACAGGGTCGGCACCCCTCCACTTT. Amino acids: CASSEATGSAPLHF.

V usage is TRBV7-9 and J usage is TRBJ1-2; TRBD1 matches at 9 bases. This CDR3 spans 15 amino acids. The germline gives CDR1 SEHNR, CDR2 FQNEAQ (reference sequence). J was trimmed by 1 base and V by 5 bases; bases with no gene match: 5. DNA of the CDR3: TGTGCCAGCAGCAATGGACAGGGGATTAACTATGGCTACACCTTC. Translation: CASSNGQGINYGYTF.

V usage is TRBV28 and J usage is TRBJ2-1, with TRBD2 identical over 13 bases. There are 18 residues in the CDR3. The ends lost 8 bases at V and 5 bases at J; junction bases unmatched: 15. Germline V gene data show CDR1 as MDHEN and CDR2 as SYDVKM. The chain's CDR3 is CASGLPLLAGGPNNEQFF. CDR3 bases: TGTGCCAGCGGACTCCCACTACTAGCGGGGGGGCCTAACAATGAGCAGTTCTTC.

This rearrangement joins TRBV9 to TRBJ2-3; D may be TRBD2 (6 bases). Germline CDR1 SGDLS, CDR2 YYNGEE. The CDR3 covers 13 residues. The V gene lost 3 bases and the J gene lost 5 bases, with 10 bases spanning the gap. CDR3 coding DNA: TGTGCCAGCAGCGCGGGGGTTAAAGATACGCAGTATTTT. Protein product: CASSAGVKDTQYF. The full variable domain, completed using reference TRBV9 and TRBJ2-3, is DSGVTQTPKHLITATGQRVTLRCSPRSGDLSVYWYQQSLDQGLQFLIQYYNGEERAKGNILERFSAQQFPDLHSELNLSSLELGDSALYFCASSAGVKDTQYFGPGTRLTVL.

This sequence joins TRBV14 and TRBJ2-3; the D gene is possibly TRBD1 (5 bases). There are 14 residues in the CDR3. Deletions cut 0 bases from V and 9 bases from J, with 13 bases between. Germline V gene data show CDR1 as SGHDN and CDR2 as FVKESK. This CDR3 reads CASSQEGDKFTQYF. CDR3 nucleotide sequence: TGTGCCAGCAGCCAAGAAGGGGATAAGTTCACGCAGTATTTT.

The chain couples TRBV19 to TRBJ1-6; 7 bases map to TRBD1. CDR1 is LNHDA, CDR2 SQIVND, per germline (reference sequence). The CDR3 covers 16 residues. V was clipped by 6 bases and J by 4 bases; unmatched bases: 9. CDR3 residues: CASSSSGTAYNSPLHF. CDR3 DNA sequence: TGTGCCAGTAGCTCATCCGGGACAGCTTATAATTCACCCCTCCACTTT.

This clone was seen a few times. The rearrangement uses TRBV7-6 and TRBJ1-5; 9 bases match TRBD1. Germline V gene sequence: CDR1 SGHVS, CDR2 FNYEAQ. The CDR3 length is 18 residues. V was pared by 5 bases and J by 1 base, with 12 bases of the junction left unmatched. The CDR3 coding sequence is TGTGCCAGCAGCCTCGGGACAGGGACATTTTGGAGCAATCAGCCCCAGCATTTT. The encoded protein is CASSLGTGTFWSNQPQHF. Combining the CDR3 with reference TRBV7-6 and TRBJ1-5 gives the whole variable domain GAGVSQSPRYKVTKRGQDVALRCDPISGHVSLYWYRQALGQGPEFLTYFNYEAQQDKSGLPNDRFSAERPEGSISTLTIQRTEQRDSAMYRCASSLGTGTFWSNQPQHFGDGTRLSIL.

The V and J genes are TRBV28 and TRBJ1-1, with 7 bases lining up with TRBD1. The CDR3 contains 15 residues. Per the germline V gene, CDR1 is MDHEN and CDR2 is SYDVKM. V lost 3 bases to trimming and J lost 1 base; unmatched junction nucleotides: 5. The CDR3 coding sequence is TGTGCCAGCAGTTTCCTGGGGACAGCGAACACTGAAGCTTTCTTT. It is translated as CASSFLGTANTEAFF.

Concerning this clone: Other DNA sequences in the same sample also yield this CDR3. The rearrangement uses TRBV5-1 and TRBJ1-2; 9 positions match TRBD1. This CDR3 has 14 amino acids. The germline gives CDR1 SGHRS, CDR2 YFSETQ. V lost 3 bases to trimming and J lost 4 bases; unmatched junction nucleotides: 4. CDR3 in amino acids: CASSSGTGTYGYTF. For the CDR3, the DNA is TGCGCCAGCAGCTCGGGGACAGGGACCTATGGCTACACCTTC.